The 17 T cell receptor beta chains in this list originate from one sample, sequenced in a study of CD8 T cells in Susac syndrome (dated by TCRdb to between 2019 and 2020). Libraries were built with the immunoSEQ multiplex PCR assay. RNA was extracted using the RNeasy kit, and about 0.5 to 1 ug of the RNA was reverse transcribed with random hexamers. TCRdb trimmed the raw reads at Q25, called clones with MiXCR and kept productive beta chains. A single entry per CDR3 protein holds the most common genes and DNA from its merged rows. For this sample the table gives about 130,000 distinct CDR3 sequences, of which nearly 95% were detected only once. Over 0.1% of the sample is held by the ten biggest clonotypes. Sequencing input: CD4+ T cells from PBMCs. Source of these receptors: a human donor in good health.

The rearrangement joins TRBV6-6 to TRBJ2-3; 7 bases align to TRBD2. The CDR3 has 14 residues. Germline CDR1 and CDR2: MNHNY and SVGAGI (reference sequence). V was clipped by 7 bases and J by 3 bases; unmatched bases: 7. The CDR3 region is CASKTGGSTDTQYF. In DNA form, the CDR3 reads TGTGCCAGCAAGACGGGCGGGAGTACAGATACGCAGTATTTT.

J is TRBJ2-3 and V is TRBV6-5, with D possibly being TRBD2 (6 bases). The V end lost 0 bases, the J end lost 6 bases, and 10 bases lay between the germline ends. The CDR3 runs to 14 residues. Germline V lookup: CDR1 MNHEY, CDR2 SVGAGI. CDR3 in DNA: TGTGCCAGCAGTTACTCCTCGGGGAGGGATACGCAGTATTTT. This codes for CASSYSSGRDTQYF.

The chain carries TRBV4-2 and TRBJ2-5, with 9 bases that match TRBD1. Looked up from germline, CDR1 is LGHNA and CDR2 is YNFKEQ. V gave up 5 bases and J gave up 5 bases; unmatched junction bases: 12. The CDR3 contains 16 residues. The CDR3 DNA is TGTGCCAGCAGCGCGACAGGGGGGGATCCTGGGGAGACCCAGTACTTC. Translating gives CASSATGGDPGETQYF.

V is TRBV3-1 and J is TRBJ2-2, with a possible D match to TRBD2 (5 bases). Germline CDR1 LGHDT, CDR2 YNNKEL (reference sequence). Between the trimmed V and J ends, which lost 1 base and 3 bases, there was a span of 15 bases. The CDR3 has 17 amino acids. In nucleotides, the CDR3 is TGTGCCAGCAGCCAAGCCGAATGGCTAGCTGACACCGGGGAGCTGTTTTTT. This sequence encodes CASSQAEWLADTGELFF. Together with reference TRBV3-1 and TRBJ2-2, the CDR3 gives the full variable domain: DTAVSQTPKYLVTQMGNDKSIKCEQNLGHDTMYWYKQDSKKFLKIMFSYNNKELIINETVPNRFSPKSPDKAHLNLHINSLELGDSAVYFCASSQAEWLADTGELFFGEGSRLTVL.

The chain recombines TRBV29-1 with TRBJ1-1; tentatively, D is TRBD1 (5 bases). V was pared by 5 bases and J by 0 bases, with 10 bases between. Looked up from germline, CDR1 is SQVTM and CDR2 is ANQGSEA. This CDR3 has 13 amino acids. In DNA form, the CDR3 reads TGCAGCGTTATGGGGCGGATGAACACTGAAGCTTTCTTT. Protein sequence: CSVMGRMNTEAFF.

The rearrangement joins TRBV5-1 to TRBJ2-3; D gene ambiguous. CDR1 SGHRS and CDR2 YFSETQ come from the germline V gene. Between the trimmed V and J ends, which lost 1 base and 2 bases, there was a span of 17 bases. The CDR3 runs 17 residues. The CDR3 DNA reads TGCGCCAGCAGCTTGACCCCCGGAGTAGCCGACACAGATACGCAGTATTTT. Its translation is CASSLTPGVADTDTQYF. The full variable domain, rest sourced from reference TRBV5-1 and TRBJ2-3, is KAGVTQTPRYLIKTRGQQVTLSCSPISGHRSVSWYQQTPGQGLQFLFEYFSETQRNKGNFPGRFSGRQFSNSRSEMNVSTLELGDSALYLCASSLTPGVADTDTQYFGPGTRLTVL.

This clonotype appeared once. V gene TRBV20-1 combines with J gene TRBJ2-5; D is perhaps TRBD1 or TRBD2 (6 bases each). The CDR3 covers 13 residues. Trimming removed 0 bases from V and 6 bases from J, with 11 bases in between. Germline lookup yields CDR1 DFQATT and CDR2 SNEGSKA (reference sequence). The CDR3 region has the DNA TGCAGTGCTAGAGAAGGGGGGTGGCAGACCCAGTACTTC. Amino acid sequence: CSAREGGWQTQYF.

V usage is TRBV29-1 and J usage is TRBJ1-2; no firm D call. The CDR3 runs to 11 residues. The V and J ends lost 4 bases and 3 bases respectively, with 6 bases between them. The germline V gene encodes CDR1 SQVTM and CDR2 ANQGSEA. CDR3 DNA: TGCAGCGTTGGACAAGACTATGGCTACACCTTC. Its protein is CSVGQDYGYTF.

In its sample, this clonotype was seen once. The J gene is TRBJ2-2, the V gene TRBV12-3 or TRBV12-4; D is ambiguous. V was pared by 2 bases and J by 7 bases, with 14 bases between. The CDR3 has 15 residues. CDR3: CASSLNSPSNGELFF. CDR3 nucleotides: TGTGCCAGCAGTTTAAACTCCCCCTCCAACGGGGAGCTGTTTTTT.

The V call is TRBV2, the J call TRBJ2-1; TRBD2 aligns across 9 bases. Germline trimming cut 6 bases from V and 9 bases from J; bases unmatched to any gene: 12. The length of the CDR3 is 15 residues. CDR1 is SNHLY and CDR2 is FYNNEI in the germline V gene. CDR3 bases: TGTGCCAGCAGCCGCGGGAGGGAGGCTTCGGCTGAGCAGTTCTTC. Translation gives CASSRGREASAEQFF.

The chain is built from TRBV5-1 and TRBJ2-7; a weak D match, TRBD2 (5 bases). The CDR3 consists of 14 residues. V gave up 1 base and J gave up 3 bases, with 11 bases separating them. Per the germline V gene, CDR1 is SGHRS and CDR2 is YFSETQ. CDR3 in amino acids: CASSLYEGIYEQYF. CDR3 DNA: TGCGCCAGCAGCTTGTATGAGGGAATCTACGAGCAGTACTTC.

This chain connects TRBV20-1 to TRBJ1-5, with 8 bases identical to TRBD1. With 3 bases clipped from V and 6 bases from J, the junction kept 4 bases outside the gene matches. From germline, CDR1 is DFQATT and CDR2 SNEGSKA (reference sequence). CDR3 length: 13 amino acids. CDR3 nucleotides: TGCAGTGCTAGGGGGACAGGTTCTCAGCCCCAGCATTTT. Amino acid sequence: CSARGTGSQPQHF.

This chain connects TRBV29-1 to TRBJ1-4; TRBD1 is a possible D gene (5 bases). V dropped 0 bases and J dropped 11 bases, with 16 bases sitting between them. The CDR3 contains 14 residues. CDR1 SQVTM and CDR2 ANQGSEA come from the germline V gene. In nucleotides, the CDR3 is TGCAGCGTTGAAGATCAAGACAGTCAGAAGAAACTGTTTTTT. Its protein product is CSVEDQDSQKKLFF. Combining the CDR3 with reference TRBV29-1 and TRBJ1-4 gives the whole variable domain SAVISQKPSRDICQRGTSLTIQCQVDSQVTMMFWYRQQPGQSLTLIATANQGSEATYESGFVIDKFPISRPNLTFSTLTVSNMSPEDSSIYLCSVEDQDSQKKLFFGSGTQLSVL.

The chain recombines TRBV11-3 with TRBJ1-1, with 10 nucleotides matching TRBD1. The CDR3 is made up of 15 amino acids. Germline loops: CDR1 SGHNT, CDR2 YENEEA. The junction had 8 bases not matched to a gene; V was cut back by 6 bases and J by 4 bases. The CDR3 region has the DNA TGTGCCAGCAGGCGACAGGGGGCGCGAGGCACTGAAGCTTTCTTT. Amino acid sequence: CASRRQGARGTEAFF.

V gene TRBV5-1 combines with J gene TRBJ2-7, with 10 bases aligning to TRBD1. V was clipped by 4 bases and J by 3 bases; unmatched bases: 10. The germline V gene encodes CDR1 SGHRS and CDR2 YFSETQ. The CDR3 has 16 residues. CDR3 sequence: CASSLQPGQGIYEQYF. For the CDR3, the DNA is TGCGCCAGCAGCCTGCAACCGGGACAGGGGATCTACGAGCAGTACTTC.

The V call is TRBV5-4, the J call TRBJ2-3; the match to TRBD1 covers 8 bases. J was trimmed by 6 bases and V by 0 bases; bases with no gene match: 9. This CDR3 spans 16 amino acids. Germline V gene sequence: CDR1 SGHNT, CDR2 YYREEE (reference sequence). The CDR3 reads CASSLAFGRGPDTQYF. In DNA, the CDR3 is TGTGCCAGCAGCTTGGCCTTCGGCAGGGGGCCCGATACGCAGTATTTT.

The CDR3 reads CASTLDKYYYEQFF. The CDR3 DNA sequence: TGTGCCAGCACACTAGATAAGTACTATTATGAGCAGTTCTTC. V and J are TRBV12-3 or TRBV12-4 and TRBJ2-1; TRBD2 is a possible D gene (5 bases). Trimming took off 7 bases at V and 8 bases at J, with 18 bases between the two ends. The CDR3 has 14 residues.